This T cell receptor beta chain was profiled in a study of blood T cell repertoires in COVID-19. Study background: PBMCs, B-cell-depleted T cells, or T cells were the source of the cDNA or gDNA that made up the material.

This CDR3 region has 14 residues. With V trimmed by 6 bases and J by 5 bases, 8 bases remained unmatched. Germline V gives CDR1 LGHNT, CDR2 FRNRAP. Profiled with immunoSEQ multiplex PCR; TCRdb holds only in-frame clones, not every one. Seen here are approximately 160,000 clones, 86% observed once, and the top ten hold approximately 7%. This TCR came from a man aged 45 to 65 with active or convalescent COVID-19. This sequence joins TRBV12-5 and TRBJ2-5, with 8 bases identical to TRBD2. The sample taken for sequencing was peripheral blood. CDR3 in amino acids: CASGNGGARETQYF. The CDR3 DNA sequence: TGTGCTAGTGGCAACGGGGGGGCCCGGGAGACCCAGTACTTC.